This paragraph covers one T cell receptor (beta chain) sequence. As yet, its antigen is unknown. This sample is part of a study of T cell responses to AZD1222 COVID-19 vaccine. Regarding the study as a whole: Targets within unmutated variant regions were reportedly found for nearly half of spike-specific TCRs. Across the whole spike, CD4 TCRs peaked at regions 160-218 and 743-854. There were mostly white British donors and more females than males, and clonal diversity was possibly underestimated.

Germline loops: CDR1 SGHRS, CDR2 YFSETQ. The CDR3 is made up of 15 amino acids. V trimming: 2 bases; J trimming: 4 bases; junction bases outside the gene matches: 3. The method was immunoSEQ multiplex PCR; TCRdb's version includes in-frame clones alone and lacks a portion of them. This table has 90,000 to 100,000 clones, around 88% appearing once. The sequencing used peripheral blood, collected on day 0 of AZD1222 vaccination. The chain has TRBV5-1 and TRBJ2-3, with TRBD2 identical over 11 bases. The source is an adult in good health. The CDR3 loop reads CASSFGTSGSDTQYF. The CDR3 DNA sequence: TGCGCCAGCAGCTTCGGGACTAGCGGATCAGATACGCAGTATTTT. The entire variable domain, with the rest obtained from reference TRBV5-1 and TRBJ2-3, is as follows: KAGVTQTPRYLIKTRGQQVTLSCSPISGHRSVSWYQQTPGQGLQFLFEYFSETQRNKGNFPGRFSGRQFSNSRSEMNVSTLELGDSALYLCASSFGTSGSDTQYFGPGTRLTVL.